This TCR beta chain was sequenced during a study of blood T cell repertoires in COVID-19. Libraries were prepared by immunoSEQ multiplex PCR; TCRdb keeps only in-frame clonotypes and omits some of them. Here the sample spans 20,000 to 25,000 clones, about nine tenths being singletons. V was clipped by 0 bases and J by 4 bases; unmatched bases: 6. CDR3 length: 16 residues. CDR1 SGDLS and CDR2 YYNGEE come from the germline V gene. This chain joins TRBV9 and TRBJ2-2; 7 bases map to TRBD2. The TCR originated in a human donor in a cohort sampled during active COVID-19. The sample consisted of peripheral blood. The CDR3: CASSVGTRLRTGELFF. The CDR3 coding sequence is TGTGCCAGCAGCGTAGGGACTAGACTCCGCACCGGGGAGCTGTTTTTT.